The 11 T cell receptor beta chains reported below all come from one sample, sequenced in a study of Ad26.COV2.S vaccination and SARS-CoV-2 variants. Libraries were prepared by immunoSEQ multiplex PCR; TCRdb keeps only in-frame clonotypes and omits some of them. The profile shows 300,000 to 350,000 clones, 86% of them singletons. Specified treatment: approximately 18 received Ad26.COV2.S at low or high dose, single or two shots; 5 received placebo; per-sample allocation not given. The samples date from day 63 after the first vaccine or placebo injection. The specimen was peripheral blood, collected in a trial of Ad26.COV2.S vaccine versus placebo. These receptors originate from a person between 18 and 59 years old who received the Ad26.COV2.S COVID-19 vaccine or a placebo.

The rearrangement joins TRBV19 to TRBJ1-6; D is unresolved. This CDR3 is 18 amino acids long. Germline CDR1 is LNHDA and CDR2 is SQIVND (reference sequence). The V gene lost 0 bases and the J gene lost 0 bases, with 12 bases spanning the gap. Written as DNA, the CDR3 is TGTGCCAGTAGTATAGATAGTGGCAGAAGCTCCTATAATTCACCCCTCCACTTT. This sequence encodes CASSIDSGRSSYNSPLHF. Combining the CDR3 with reference TRBV19 and TRBJ1-6 gives the whole variable domain DGGITQSPKYLFRKEGQNVTLSCEQNLNHDAMYWYRQDPGQGLRLIYYSQIVNDFQKGDIAEGYSVSREKKESFPLTVTSAQKNPTAFYLCASSIDSGRSSYNSPLHFGNGTRLTVT.

CDR3 in DNA: TGTGCCAGCAGTTACGTGGGTGAAGCTTTCTTT. This sequence encodes CASSYVGEAFF. The chain has TRBV6-5 and TRBJ1-1; D uncertain. Germline CDR1 reads MNHEY; CDR2 reads SVGAGI. V lost 2 bases and J lost 7, with 5 bases in between. The CDR3 covers 11 residues.

The sample holds many counts of this clone. V usage is TRBV5-6 and J usage is TRBJ2-7; 7 bases map to TRBD2. Germline V gives CDR1 SGHDT, CDR2 YYEEEE. The trim removed 0 bases at V and 0 bases at J, leaving 6 bases unmatched. The CDR3 loop spans 16 amino acids. The CDR3 region has the DNA TGTGCCAGCAGCTTGGAAGCGGGGCCGAGCTCCTACGAGCAGTACTTC. Its translation is CASSLEAGPSSYEQYF. Full variable domain (remainder filled in from reference TRBV5-6 and TRBJ2-7): DAGVTQSPTHLIKTRGQQVTLRCSPKSGHDTVSWYQQALGQGPQFIFQYYEEEERQRGNFPDRFSGHQFPNYSSELNVNALLLGDSALYLCASSLEAGPSSYEQYFGPGTRLTVT.

This rearrangement joins TRBV30 to TRBJ1-4, with TRBD1 as a possible D gene (6 bases). CDR3 length: 14 amino acids. Trimming stripped 0 bases from V and 8 bases from J, with 13 bases between. From germline, CDR1 is GTSNPN and CDR2 SVGIG (reference sequence). The CDR3 nucleotides are TGTGCCTGGAGTGTACTGGGGGGGCGGGAAAAACTGTTTTTT. Protein product: CAWSVLGGREKLFF.

The rearrangement joins TRBV7-6 to TRBJ2-7, with 8 bases that match TRBD1. The V and J ends lost 5 bases and 0 bases, in that order; junction bases with no gene match: 6. There are 15 residues in the CDR3. The germline V gene encodes CDR1 SGHVS and CDR2 FNYEAQ. DNA of the CDR3: TGTGCCAGCAGCCCGAGGACAGGGAACTCCTACGAGCAGTACTTC. Translated, it gives CASSPRTGNSYEQYF. The entire variable domain, with the rest obtained from reference TRBV7-6 and TRBJ2-7, is as follows: GAGVSQSPRYKVTKRGQDVALRCDPISGHVSLYWYRQALGQGPEFLTYFNYEAQQDKSGLPNDRFSAERPEGSISTLTIQRTEQRDSAMYRCASSPRTGNSYEQYFGPGTRLTVT.

V usage is TRBV24-1 and J usage is TRBJ2-2; a possible D gene is TRBD2 (5 bases). Per germline, CDR1 KGHDR and CDR2 SFDVKD. Between the trimmed V and J ends, which lost 5 bases and 1 base, there was a span of 7 bases. This CDR3 contains 14 residues. The CDR3 sequence: CATSGGLNTGELFF. The CDR3 DNA follows: TGTGCCACCAGTGGCGGGTTGAACACCGGGGAGCTGTTTTTT.

This sequence joins TRBV7-2 and TRBJ1-2, with 9 bases that match TRBD1. Germline V gene lookup returns CDR1 SGHTA and CDR2 FQGNSA. The ends lost 5 bases at V and 5 bases at J; junction bases unmatched: 9. This CDR3 region has 15 residues. This CDR3 is CASSPRTGVQYGYTF. DNA of the CDR3: TGTGCCAGCAGCCCACGGACAGGGGTCCAATATGGCTACACCTTC.

The chain carries TRBV12-5 and TRBJ1-5; 10 nucleotides match TRBD1. V dropped 6 bases and J dropped 2; count of bases not matched to a gene: 10. The V gene's germline CDR1 is LGHNT and CDR2 FRNRAP. The CDR3 loop spans 17 amino acids. CDR3 residues: CASGLIPTGGRNQPQHF. The DNA of the CDR3 is TGTGCTAGTGGCCTGATACCGACAGGGGGCCGCAATCAGCCCCAGCATTTT.

CDR3 residues: CASSLSRTGGSNQPQHF. CDR3 sequence (DNA): TGTGCCAGCAGTTTATCCCGGACAGGGGGTAGCAATCAGCCCCAGCATTTT. This sequence joins TRBV27 and TRBJ1-5; 10 nucleotides line up with TRBD1. The CDR3 runs to 17 residues. CDR1 is MNHEY and CDR2 is SMNVEV in the germline V gene (reference sequence). J gave up 0 bases and V 0 bases, and 2 bases lay outside the gene matches.

The rearrangement uses TRBV24-1 and TRBJ2-4; D call uncertain. Germline lookup yields CDR1 KGHDR and CDR2 SFDVKD. The V and J ends lost 2 bases and 0 bases respectively, with 4 bases between them. CDR3 length: 14 amino acids. The CDR3 DNA reads as TGTGCCACCAGTGATTGTTTAGCCAAAAACATTCAGTACTTC. This translates into CATSDCLAKNIQYF.

This chain uses TRBV11-2 with TRBJ2-3; D remains unclear. This CDR3 has 14 residues. The V and J ends lost 3 bases and 1 base respectively, with 8 bases between them. Germline V gene sequence: CDR1 SGHAT, CDR2 FQNNGV. Here the CDR3 DNA reads TGTGCCAGCAGCTTTAAGGGTCGCACAGATACGCAGTATTTT. Its translation: CASSFKGRTDTQYF.